This T cell receptor beta chain was profiled in a study of T cell responses to AZD1222 COVID-19 vaccine. Regarding the study as a whole: At 160-218 and 743-854, vaccine-associated CD4 TCRs were dominant, and they spanned spike. Clonal diversity was possibly underestimated, and white British individuals and females predominated among donors.

Doses given second, at about 4 or about 12 weeks, were pooled. On this clone itself: The antigen remains undetermined.

The CDR3 totals 15 residues. In germline, CDR1 is SNHLY, CDR2 FYNNEI. Trimming removed 5 bases from V and 4 bases from J, with 18 bases in between. Clones were read by immunoSEQ multiplex PCR, and TCRdb kept only the in-frame ones, dropping some. The sample has 75,000 to 100,000 clones, approximately 90% seen once. This receptor was taken from an adult who received the AZD1222 COVID-19 vaccine. The chain joins TRBV2 to TRBJ2-7, with D possibly matching TRBD1 (7 bases). Sequencing used peripheral blood, obtained 28 days after the second AZD1222 dose. CDR3 coding DNA: TGTGCCAGCAGTCCAAAGACAGGGACTCGGTACGAGCAGTACTTC. It translates to CASSPKTGTRYEQYF.